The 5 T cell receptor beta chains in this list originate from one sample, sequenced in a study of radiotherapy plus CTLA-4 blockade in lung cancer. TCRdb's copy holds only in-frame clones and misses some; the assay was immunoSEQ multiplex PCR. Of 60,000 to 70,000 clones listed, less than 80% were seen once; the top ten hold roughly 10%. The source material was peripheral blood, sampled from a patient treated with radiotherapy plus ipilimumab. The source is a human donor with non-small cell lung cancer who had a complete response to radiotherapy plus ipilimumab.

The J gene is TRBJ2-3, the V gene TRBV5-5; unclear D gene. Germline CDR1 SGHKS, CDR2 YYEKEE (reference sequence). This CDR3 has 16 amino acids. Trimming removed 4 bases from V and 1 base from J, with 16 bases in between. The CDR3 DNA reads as TGTGCCAGCAGCAGCCCTGGACCGGAAGGCACAGATACGCAGTATTTT. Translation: CASSSPGPEGTDTQYF.

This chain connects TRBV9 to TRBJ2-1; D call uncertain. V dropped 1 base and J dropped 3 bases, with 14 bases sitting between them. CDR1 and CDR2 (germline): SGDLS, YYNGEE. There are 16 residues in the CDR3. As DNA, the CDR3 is TGTGCCAGCAGCGTACTCGACAACCCATACTACAATGAGCAGTTCTTC. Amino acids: CASSVLDNPYYNEQFF.

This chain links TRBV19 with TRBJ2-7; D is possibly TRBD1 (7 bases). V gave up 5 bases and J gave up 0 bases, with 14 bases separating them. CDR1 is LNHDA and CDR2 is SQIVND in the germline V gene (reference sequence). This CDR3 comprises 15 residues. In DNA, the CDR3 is TGTGCCAGTAGTGACCGACAGGGAGGCTCCTACGAGCAGTACTTC. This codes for CASSDRQGGSYEQYF.

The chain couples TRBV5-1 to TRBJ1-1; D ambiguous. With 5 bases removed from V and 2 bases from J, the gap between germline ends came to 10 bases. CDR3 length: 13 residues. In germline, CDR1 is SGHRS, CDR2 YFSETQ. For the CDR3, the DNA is TGCGCCAGCAGGGGCCCGGGAAACACTGAAGCTTTCTTT. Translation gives CASRGPGNTEAFF.

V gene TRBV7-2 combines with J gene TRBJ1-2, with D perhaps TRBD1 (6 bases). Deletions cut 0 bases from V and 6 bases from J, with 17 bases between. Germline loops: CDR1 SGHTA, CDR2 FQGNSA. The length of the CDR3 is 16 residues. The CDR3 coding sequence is TGTGCCAGCAGCTTAGCTGGTAGAGGGGGTCTAGATGGCTACACCTTC. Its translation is CASSLAGRGGLDGYTF.